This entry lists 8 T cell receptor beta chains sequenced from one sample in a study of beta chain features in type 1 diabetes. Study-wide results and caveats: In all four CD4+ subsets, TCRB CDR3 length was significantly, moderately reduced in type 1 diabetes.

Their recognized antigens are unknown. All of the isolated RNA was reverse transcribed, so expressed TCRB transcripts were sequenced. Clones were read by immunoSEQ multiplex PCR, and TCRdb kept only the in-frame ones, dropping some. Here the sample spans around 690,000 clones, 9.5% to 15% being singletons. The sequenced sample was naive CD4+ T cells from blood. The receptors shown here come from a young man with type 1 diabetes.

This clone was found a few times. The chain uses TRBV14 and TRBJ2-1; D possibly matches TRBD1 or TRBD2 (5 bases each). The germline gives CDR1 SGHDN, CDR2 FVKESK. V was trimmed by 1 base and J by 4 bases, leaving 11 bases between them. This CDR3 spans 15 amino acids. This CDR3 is CASSQALGEYNEQFF. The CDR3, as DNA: TGTGCCAGCAGCCAAGCTTTGGGGGAATACAATGAGCAGTTCTTC.

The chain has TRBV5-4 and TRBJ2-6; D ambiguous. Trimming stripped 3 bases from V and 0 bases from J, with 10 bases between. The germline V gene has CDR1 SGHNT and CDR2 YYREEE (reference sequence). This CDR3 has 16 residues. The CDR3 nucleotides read TGTGCCAGCAGCTCCTTTGGGCACTCTGGGGCCAACGTCCTGACTTTC. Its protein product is CASSSFGHSGANVLTF.

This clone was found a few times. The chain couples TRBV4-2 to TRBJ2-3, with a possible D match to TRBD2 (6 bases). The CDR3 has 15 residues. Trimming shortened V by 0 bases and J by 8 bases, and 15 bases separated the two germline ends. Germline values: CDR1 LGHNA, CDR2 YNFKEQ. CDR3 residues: CASSQDGTPPGTQYF. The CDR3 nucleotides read TGTGCCAGCAGCCAAGATGGGACTCCCCCCGGTACGCAGTATTTT.

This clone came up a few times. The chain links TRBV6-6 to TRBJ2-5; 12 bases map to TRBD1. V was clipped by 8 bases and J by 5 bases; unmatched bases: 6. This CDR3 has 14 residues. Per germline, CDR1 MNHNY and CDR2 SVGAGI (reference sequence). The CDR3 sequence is CASLGTGGGETQYF. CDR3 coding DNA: TGTGCCAGCCTCGGGACAGGGGGCGGCGAGACCCAGTACTTC.

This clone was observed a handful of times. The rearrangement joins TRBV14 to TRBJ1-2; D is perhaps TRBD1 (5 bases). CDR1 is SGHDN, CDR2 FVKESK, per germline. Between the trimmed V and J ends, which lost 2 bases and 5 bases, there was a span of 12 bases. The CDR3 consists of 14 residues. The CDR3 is CASSQHRDGYGYTF. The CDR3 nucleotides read TGTGCCAGCAGCCAACACCGGGACGGTTATGGCTACACCTTC.

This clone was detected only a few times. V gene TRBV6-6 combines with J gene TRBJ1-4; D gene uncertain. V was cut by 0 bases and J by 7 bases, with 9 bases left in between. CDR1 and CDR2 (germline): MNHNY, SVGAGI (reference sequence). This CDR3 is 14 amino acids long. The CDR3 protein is CASSYSRTTEKLFF. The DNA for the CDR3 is TGTGCCAGCAGTTACTCGAGGACGACTGAAAAACTGTTTTTT.

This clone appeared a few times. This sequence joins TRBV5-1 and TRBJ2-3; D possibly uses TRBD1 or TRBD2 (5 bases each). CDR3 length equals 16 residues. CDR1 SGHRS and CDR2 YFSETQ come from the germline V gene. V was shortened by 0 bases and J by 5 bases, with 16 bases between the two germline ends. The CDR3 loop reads CASSLAPWGTGDTQYF. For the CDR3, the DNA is TGCGCCAGCAGCTTGGCCCCCTGGGGGACGGGAGATACGCAGTATTTT.

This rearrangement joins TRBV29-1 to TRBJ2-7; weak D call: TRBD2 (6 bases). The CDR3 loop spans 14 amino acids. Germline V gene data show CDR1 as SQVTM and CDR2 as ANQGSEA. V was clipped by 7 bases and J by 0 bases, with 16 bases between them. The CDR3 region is CSAVSGTLSYEQYF. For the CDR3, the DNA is TGCAGCGCTGTTTCCGGGACTCTCTCCTACGAGCAGTACTTC.